This T cell receptor beta chain was obtained from a study of CD8 T cells in Susac syndrome. V lost 0 bases and J lost 4; bases outside the gene matches: 6. This CDR3 is built from 16 residues. In germline, CDR1 is LGHDT, CDR2 YNNKEL (reference sequence). With random hexamers, reverse transcription was performed on roughly 0.5 to 1 ug of RNA. TCRdb called the immunoSEQ multiplex PCR reads again in MiXCR, with one record for every CDR3 protein. Seen here are 200,000 or so distinct CDR3 sequences, approximately 95% observed once, and the top ten hold 0.15% to 0.2%. The V and J genes are TRBV3-1 and TRBJ2-3, with 8 bases identical to TRBD2. The sample was CD8+ T cells from PBMCs. This receptor was obtained from a human donor with Susac syndrome. CDR3 DNA: TGTGCCAGCAGCCAAGATGGAGCGGGGGAGGCAGATACGCAGTATTTT. Translation gives CASSQDGAGEADTQYF.